Below are 25 T cell receptor beta chains sequenced from a single sample in a study of early T cells in non-severe SARS-CoV-2 infection. TCRdb analysed the 5' RACE reads with MiXCR anew, one entry per CDR3 protein. The repertoire holds about 110,000 distinct CDR3 sequences, with 9% to 14% as singletons. Source material: whole blood. These receptors all stem from an adult who was a healthcare worker with PCR-confirmed SARS-CoV-2 infection or an uninfected control (not recorded which).

This clonotype showed up many times. The chain is built from TRBV11-3 and TRBJ2-1; 10 bases line up with TRBD2. The CDR3 covers 18 residues. CDR1 and CDR2 (germline): SGHNT, YENEEA. V shed 1 base, J shed 1 base, and the junction held 7 bases outside the gene matches. The CDR3 DNA is TGTGCCAGCAGCTTAGCCCATGGACTAGCGGCTTCCTACAATGAGCAGTTCTTC. This sequence encodes CASSLAHGLAASYNEQFF.

This clonotype occurred a few times. The chain has TRBV10-2 and TRBJ2-1; 7 bases are shared with TRBD2. Germline lookup yields CDR1 WSHSY and CDR2 SAAADI. After removal of 2 bases from V and 3 bases from J, the junction contained 4 bases not matched to a gene. The CDR3 is 15 amino acids. The CDR3 DNA sequence: TGCGCCAGCAGTGAGATGGCGGGGGTCTACAATGAGCAGTTCTTC. It translates to CASSEMAGVYNEQFF.

Concerning this clonotype itself: A much larger clone differs by one base, so this may be a read error. This chain joins TRBV25-1 and TRBJ2-1; no definite D call. The CDR3 runs 13 residues. Germline assignment: CDR1 MGHDK and CDR2 SYGVNS. DNA for the CDR3: TGTGCCAACAGTGAATCCAACTACAATGAGCAGTTCTTC. The encoded protein is CANSESNYNEQFF.

This clonotype has only a few counts. The V gene is TRBV11-2, the J gene TRBJ2-7; D is perhaps TRBD2 (6 bases). Germline values: CDR1 SGHAT, CDR2 FQNNGV. V lost 3 bases, J lost 5 bases, and 20 bases lay in between. The CDR3 has 16 residues. CDR3 sequence: CASSFFSGSTGDEQYF. DNA of the CDR3: TGTGCCAGCAGCTTCTTTAGTGGCTCCACGGGGGACGAGCAGTACTTC.

This clonotype was observed a handful of times. The rearrangement links TRBV28 to TRBJ1-5; 9 nucleotides agree with TRBD1. This CDR3 spans 16 amino acids. CDR1 and CDR2 from the germline V gene are MDHEN and SYDVKM. The junction had 7 bases not matched to a gene; V was cut back by 6 bases and J by 1 base. CDR3 coding DNA: TGTGCCAGCAGGATACAGGGGGCCGGGAGCAATCAGCCCCAGCATTTT. The encoded protein is CASRIQGAGSNQPQHF.

This clonotype showed up many times. The chain is built from TRBV6-5 and TRBJ2-3; D gene ambiguous. The V gene's germline CDR1 is MNHEY and CDR2 SVGAGI. This CDR3 has 15 amino acids. Trimming removed 7 bases from V and 6 bases from J, with 20 bases in between. The CDR3 DNA follows: TGTGCCAGCACCCCGGTGTACGGGCCACACGATACGCAGTATTTT. Protein sequence: CASTPVYGPHDTQYF.

V usage is TRBV9 and J usage is TRBJ2-2; unclear D gene. Germline lookup yields CDR1 SGDLS and CDR2 YYNGEE. The CDR3 is 14 amino acids. V lost 0 bases and J lost 5, with 8 bases in between. CDR3 region: CASSVASDTGELFF. The CDR3, as DNA: TGTGCCAGCAGCGTAGCTTCAGATACCGGGGAGCTGTTTTTT.

In this sample, this clonotype turned up many times. The V call is TRBV12-3 or TRBV12-4, the J call TRBJ2-5; 7 nucleotides agree with TRBD2. The ends lost 4 bases at V and 4 bases at J; junction bases unmatched: 12. This CDR3 contains 16 residues. CDR3 protein: CASSYPRGGRGETQYF. The CDR3 DNA reads as TGTGCCAGCAGTTATCCCCGGGGAGGGAGGGGAGAGACCCAGTACTTC.

The table lists this clonotype with a few counts. The chain uses TRBV20-1 and TRBJ2-4; 7 bases are a match to TRBD1. V lost 6 bases, J lost 3 bases, and 8 bases stayed unmatched. CDR1 is DFQATT and CDR2 is SNEGSKA in the germline V gene (reference sequence). The CDR3 runs 14 residues. As DNA, the CDR3 is TGCAGTGCCCGGCACAGGGGCGTCAAAAACATTCAGTACTTC. Translation gives CSARHRGVKNIQYF.

CDR3 loop: CASSPREGTTHGYTF. The CDR3 DNA sequence: TGTGCCAGCAGCCCCCGAGAAGGAACCACGCATGGCTACACCTTC. The chain employs TRBV11-2 and TRBJ1-2; D is unclear. Trimming removed 5 bases at V and 6 bases at J, with 19 bases between. Germline values: CDR1 SGHAT, CDR2 FQNNGV. The CDR3 is made up of 15 amino acids.

There are a few counts of this clonotype. The J gene is TRBJ2-3, the V gene TRBV24-1; 10 nucleotides line up with TRBD2. Unmatched junction bases numbered 6, after V lost 4 bases and J lost 6 bases. Germline V lookup: CDR1 KGHDR, CDR2 SFDVKD. This CDR3 has 15 amino acids. CDR3 in amino acids: CATSEWTSGTDTQYF. Written as DNA, the CDR3 is TGTGCCACCAGTGAATGGACTAGCGGTACGGATACGCAGTATTTT.

This clonotype was picked up many times. The chain joins TRBV19 to TRBJ2-1, with D perhaps matching TRBD1 (5 bases). Germline-derived CDR1 and CDR2 are LNHDA and SQIVND (reference sequence). The CDR3 sequence is 13 residues long. V was trimmed by 10 bases and J by 2 bases, leaving 12 bases between them. The CDR3 DNA sequence: TGTGCCACCAGGGCGGACCCCTACAATGAGCAGTTCTTC. Translated, it gives CATRADPYNEQFF. Together with reference TRBV19 and TRBJ2-1, the CDR3 gives the full variable domain: DGGITQSPKYLFRKEGQNVTLSCEQNLNHDAMYWYRQDPGQGLRLIYYSQIVNDFQKGDIAEGYSVSREKKESFPLTVTSAQKNPTAFYLCATRADPYNEQFFGPGTRLTVL.

Many counts were recorded for this clonotype. This rearrangement joins TRBV12-3 or TRBV12-4 to TRBJ2-1; D possibly matches TRBD1 or TRBD2 (5 bases each). The V end was cut by 6 bases, the J end by 7 bases, with 22 bases between. This CDR3 has 16 amino acids. The CDR3 region is CASSPGGTTWRNEQFF. The CDR3 DNA reads TGTGCCAGCAGCCCTGGGGGAACCACATGGAGGAATGAGCAGTTCTTC.

This clonotype has just a few counts. The chain joins TRBV7-2 to TRBJ2-3, with D perhaps TRBD1 or TRBD2 (5 bases each). The V end lost 1 base, the J end lost 6 bases, and 17 bases lay between the germline ends. Germline-derived CDR1 and CDR2 are SGHTA and FQGNSA. CDR3 length equals 16 residues. In nucleotides, the CDR3 is TGTGCCAGCAGCTTAGTCCCGGGGCCCGGGATGGATACGCAGTATTTT. Protein sequence: CASSLVPGPGMDTQYF.

The J gene is TRBJ1-5, the V gene TRBV29-1; D perhaps matches TRBD1 (6 bases). V was cut by 2 bases and J by 15 bases, with 14 bases left in between. The CDR3 has 11 residues. The germline gives CDR1 SQVTM, CDR2 ANQGSEA. The CDR3 here is CSVETTGTLHF. For the CDR3, the DNA is TGCAGCGTTGAAACAACAGGGACTCTGCATTTT. Variable domain in full (rest from reference TRBV29-1 and TRBJ1-5): SAVISQKPSRDICQRGTSLTIQCQVDSQVTMMFWYRQQPGQSLTLIATANQGSEATYESGFVIDKFPISRPNLTFSTLTVSNMSPEDSSIYLCSVETTGTLHFGDGTRLSIL.

The rearrangement joins TRBV5-6 to TRBJ1-2, with 7 bases aligning to TRBD1. After removal of 1 base from V and 3 bases from J, the junction contained 9 bases not matched to a gene. The CDR3 is made up of 16 amino acids. CDR1 is SGHDT and CDR2 is YYEEEE in the germline V gene. This CDR3 reads CASSLRPGTADYGYTF. The CDR3 coding sequence is TGTGCCAGCAGCTTGAGGCCAGGGACAGCTGACTATGGCTACACCTTC.

This clonotype has at least ten counts. V is TRBV7-2 and J is TRBJ2-7; D gene uncertain. V lost 2 bases, J lost 3 bases, and 11 bases lay in between. The CDR3 sequence is 14 residues long. The V gene's germline CDR1 is SGHTA and CDR2 FQGNSA. The CDR3, as DNA: TGTGCCAGCAGCTTACAGCCCTTCATCTACGAGCAGTACTTC. It translates to CASSLQPFIYEQYF. Full variable domain (rest looked up from reference TRBV7-2 and TRBJ2-7): GAGVSQSPSNKVTEKGKDVELRCDPISGHTALYWYRQSLGQGLEFLIYFQGNSAPDKSGLPSDRFSAERTGGSVSTLTIQRTQQEDSAVYLCASSLQPFIYEQYFGPGTRLTVT.

This clonotype was counted a few times. V gene TRBV6-5 combines with J gene TRBJ2-2, with D unclear. Germline loops: CDR1 MNHEY, CDR2 SVGAGI. V was pared by 1 base and J by 7 bases, with 7 bases between. This CDR3 has 13 amino acids. CDR3 region: CASSYYVSGELFF. The CDR3 nucleotides are TGTGCCAGCAGTTACTATGTGAGCGGGGAGCTGTTTTTT.

This clonotype was found many times. The chain employs TRBV7-6 and TRBJ2-3, with 9 bases matching TRBD2. Trimming removed 1 base from V and 2 bases from J; junction bases left unmatched: 7. This CDR3 comprises 17 residues. Germline-derived CDR1 and CDR2 are SGHVS and FNYEAQ. CDR3 region: CASSLVPSGALTDTQYF. CDR3 DNA sequence: TGTGCCAGCAGCTTAGTGCCTAGCGGGGCCCTCACAGATACGCAGTATTTT. The variable domain in full, completed from reference TRBV7-6 and TRBJ2-3, reads GAGVSQSPRYKVTKRGQDVALRCDPISGHVSLYWYRQALGQGPEFLTYFNYEAQQDKSGLPNDRFSAERPEGSISTLTIQRTEQRDSAMYRCASSLVPSGALTDTQYFGPGTRLTVL.

This clonotype turned up a few times. This chain joins TRBV11-2 and TRBJ2-3; D is unclear. V was clipped by 3 bases and J by 4 bases, with 11 bases between them. The length of the CDR3 is 14 residues. Germline loops: CDR1 SGHAT, CDR2 FQNNGV. DNA of the CDR3: TGTGCCAGCAGCTTCGTCTCAGCCCCAGATACGCAGTATTTT. This codes for CASSFVSAPDTQYF.

This clonotype was seen a handful of times. The rearrangement links TRBV2 to TRBJ1-2; possible D gene TRBD1, 6 bases. Looked up from germline, CDR1 is SNHLY and CDR2 is FYNNEI. Trimming cost V 2 bases and J 4 bases, with 14 bases left between them. The CDR3 runs 15 residues. The CDR3, as DNA: TGTGCCAGCAGTGAAACCCGGACAGCGCCCTATGGCTACACCTTC. Its translation is CASSETRTAPYGYTF.

This clonotype was detected many times. The chain uses TRBV18 and TRBJ2-7; D gene unclear. V lost 2 bases and J 2 bases, leaving 13 bases between the germline ends. Germline V gene sequence: CDR1 KGHSH, CDR2 LQKENI. The CDR3 has 15 amino acids. The CDR3 DNA is TGTGCCAGCTCACCATCCTGGGTCCCACCCTACGAGCAGTACTTC. Translated, it gives CASSPSWVPPYEQYF.

This clonotype was found a few times. The chain employs TRBV3-1 and TRBJ2-1; D gene ambiguous. The germline V and J ends were trimmed by 0 bases and 9 bases, with 9 bases remaining between them. CDR3 length equals 13 residues. Germline CDR1 reads LGHDT; CDR2 reads YNNKEL (reference sequence). The CDR3 loop reads CASSQDGSGEQFF. DNA for the CDR3: TGTGCCAGCAGCCAAGATGGATCCGGTGAGCAGTTCTTC.

The V gene is TRBV11-2, the J gene TRBJ1-1; 7 bases map to TRBD1. This CDR3 contains 16 residues. The junction had 9 bases not matched to a gene; V was cut back by 5 bases and J by 0 bases. Germline values: CDR1 SGHAT, CDR2 FQNNGV. In nucleotides, the CDR3 is TGTGCCAGCAGCGCCCCCGGGACAGCCCTGAACACTGAAGCTTTCTTT. Protein product: CASSAPGTALNTEAFF.

This clonotype was seen a few times. The gene calls are TRBV7-9 and TRBJ2-5, with TRBD1 matching 8 bases. CDR1 and CDR2 (germline): SEHNR, FQNEAQ (reference sequence). With V trimmed by 5 bases and J by 3 bases, 8 bases remained unmatched. The CDR3 extends over 15 amino acids. The CDR3 region has the DNA TGTGCCAGCAGCCAAAATCAGGGGGCGAAAGAGACCCAGTACTTC. Its protein product is CASSQNQGAKETQYF. The whole variable domain, filled in from reference TRBV7-9 and TRBJ2-5, reads DTGVSQNPRHKITKRGQNVTFRCDPISEHNRLYWYRQTLGQGPEFLTYFQNEAQLEKSRLLSDRFSAERPKGSFSTLEIQRTEQGDSAMYLCASSQNQGAKETQYFGPGTRLLVL.